This TCR beta chain was recovered during a study of control samples from healthy donors and cancer patients. The CDR3 runs to 14 residues. V dropped 2 bases and J dropped 2; count of bases not matched to a gene: 2. Germline V gene sequence: CDR1 SGHNT, CDR2 YYREEE (reference sequence). Sequencing used immunoSEQ multiplex PCR; TCRdb keeps in-frame clones, though not all of them. The table includes approximately 100,000 clones, around nine tenths detected once. The rearrangement joins TRBV5-4 to TRBJ1-2; 8 bases are a match to TRBD1. Sequenced input: blood. The clonotype comes from a man younger than 40 in good health. The CDR3 nucleotides read TGTGCCAGCAGCTTAGGGACAGGAAACTATGGCTACACCTTC. It codes for CASSLGTGNYGYTF.